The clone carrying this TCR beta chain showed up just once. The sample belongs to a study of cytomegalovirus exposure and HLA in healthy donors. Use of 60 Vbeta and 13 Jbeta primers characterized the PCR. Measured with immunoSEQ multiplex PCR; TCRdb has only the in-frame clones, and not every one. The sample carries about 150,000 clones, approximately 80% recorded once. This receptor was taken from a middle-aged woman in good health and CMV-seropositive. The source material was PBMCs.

The CDR3 spells CASSLVLAEHTGELFF. The CDR3 DNA is TGCGCCAGCAGCTTGGTACTAGCGGAACACACCGGGGAGCTGTTTTTT. The J gene is TRBJ2-2, the V gene TRBV5-1; 8 bases are shared with TRBD2. Per germline, CDR1 SGHRS and CDR2 YFSETQ. The CDR3 length is 16 residues. Trimming at V came to 0 bases and at J to 3 bases, leaving 4 bases not matched to a gene.